The following is a TCR beta chain sequence with its context. Its antigen is as yet unknown. Germline V lookup: CDR1 SGHTA, CDR2 FQGTGA. There are 18 residues in the CDR3. The ends were cut back, 5 bases at V and 7 bases at J, with 26 bases in the middle. These data originate in a study of T cell repertoires in ileal Crohn's disease. Study-level findings and limits: Sorted CD8 T cells held more high-frequency clones than CD4.

This table comes from immunoSEQ multiplex PCR, and its TCRdb copy is limited to in-frame clones, with some not included. The data show around 4,000 clones, 85% seen once. Documented time point: neoterminal ileum biopsy at postoperative endoscopy, about 6 months after surgery. The V gene is TRBV7-3, the J gene TRBJ1-4, with a weak D call TRBD1 (5 bases). The source material was ileal tissue. The source is an adult with Crohn's disease. Here the CDR3 reads CASSAPLGPGKDTEKLFF. DNA of the CDR3: TGTGCCAGCAGCGCACCTCTGGGCCCAGGGAAAGATACTGAAAAACTGTTTTTT.